This is a list of T cell receptor beta chains from one sample in a study of cytomegalovirus exposure and HLA in healthy donors. The assay was immunoSEQ multiplex PCR, and TCRdb's table has in-frame clones only and misses some. The sample has under 75,000 clones, around 70% seen once. The specimen sequenced was PBMCs. The receptors here all came from a human donor in good health. Each CDR3 is given with its conserved first and last residue. A D gene is named only where the DNA matches it firmly. Not every row has a clone size; where given, it reads once, few, many or a size class.

V: TRBV6-5
J: TRBJ2-3
size: .
D: .
CDR3: CGSGMRDTQYF
DNA: TGTGGGAGCGGAATGAGAGATACGCAGTATTTT

V: TRBV6-1
J: TRBJ1-2
size: once
D: TRBD1
CDR3: CASSSRQGPNYGYTF
DNA: TGTGCCAGCAGTTCCCGACAGGGCCCTAACTATGGCTACACCTTC

V: TRBV7-3
J: TRBJ2-3
size: .
D: .
CDR3: CASSLTISDTQYF
DNA: TGTGCCAGCAGCTTAACGATTAGCGATACGCAGTATTTT

V: TRBV29-1
J: TRBJ2-7
size: few
D: .
CDR3: CSVVGPGQSSYEQYF
DNA: TGCAGCGTTGTGGGTCCGGGACAAAGCTCCTACGAGCAGTACTTC

V: TRBV5-1
J: TRBJ2-7
size: .
D: TRBD2
CDR3: CASSLGTSGGIGQYF
DNA: TGCGCCAGCAGCCTCGGGACTAGCGGGGGTATAGGGCAGTACTTC

V: TRBV5-1
J: TRBJ2-5
size: .
D: TRBD1
CDR3: CASSLRQGVGETQYF
DNA: TGCGCCAGCAGTTTACGACAGGGGGTAGGTGAGACCCAGTACTTC

V: TRBV18
J: TRBJ1-2
size: .
D: .
CDR3: CASSAGREGSDTF
DNA: TGTGCCAGCTCCGCGGGGCGTGAAGGGTCAGACACCTTC

V: TRBV6-5
J: TRBJ2-1
size: .
D: .
CDR3: CASSHDVGTYNEQFF
DNA: TGTGCCAGCAGTCACGATGTGGGGACTTACAATGAGCAGTTCTTC

V: TRBV25-1
J: TRBJ1-4
size: few
D: .
CDR3: CASSELEGATNEKLFF
DNA: TGTGCCAGCAGTGAATTGGAGGGTGCAACTAATGAAAAACTGTTTTTT

V: TRBV9
J: TRBJ1-1
size: few
D: .
CDR3: CASSVDGQTEAFF
DNA: TGTGCCAGCAGCGTAGATGGGCAGACTGAAGCTTTCTTT

V: TRBV28
J: TRBJ1-1
size: once
D: .
CDR3: CASSLRLGQFNTEAFF
DNA: TGTGCCAGCAGTTTACGCCTGGGCCAGTTTAACACTGAAGCTTTCTTT

V: TRBV27
J: TRBJ2-5
size: .
D: .
CDR3: CASGPQGWETQYF
DNA: TGTGCCAGCGGACCACAGGGCTGGGAGACCCAGTACTTC

V: TRBV2
J: TRBJ2-7
size: .
D: .
CDR3: CASTAGVSYEQYF
DNA: TGTGCCAGCACGGCAGGGGTATCCTACGAGCAGTACTTC

V: TRBV9
J: TRBJ1-2
size: .
D: .
CDR3: CASSVGTNGYTF
DNA: TGTGCCAGCAGCGTGGGGACTAATGGCTACACCTTC

V: TRBV2
J: TRBJ2-5
size: .
D: .
CDR3: CASSEGRDETQYF
DNA: TGTGCCAGCAGTGAAGGCAGGGATGAGACCCAGTACTTC

V: TRBV19
J: TRBJ1-1
size: .
D: TRBD1
CDR3: CASSLTGRTEAFF
DNA: TGTGCCAGTAGTCTGACAGGGCGGACTGAAGCTTTCTTT

V: TRBV7-9
J: TRBJ1-6
size: .
D: .
CDR3: CASSLVESPLHF
DNA: TGTGCCAGCAGCTTAGTAGAGTCACCCCTCCACTTT

V: TRBV27
J: TRBJ1-1
size: few
D: TRBD1
CDR3: CASRPTRQGFTEAFF
DNA: TGTGCCAGCAGGCCTACAAGACAGGGGTTCACTGAAGCTTTCTTT

V: TRBV27
J: TRBJ2-7
size: .
D: TRBD2
CDR3: CASSFLGGTRSYEQYF
DNA: TGTGCCAGCAGTTTTTTAGGCGGGACTAGATCCTACGAGCAGTACTTC

V: TRBV5-1
J: TRBJ1-1
size: .
D: .
CDR3: CASSLDTGMNTEAFF
DNA: TGCGCCAGCAGCTTGGATACGGGGATGAACACTGAAGCTTTCTTT

V: TRBV9
J: TRBJ2-7
size: .
D: .
CDR3: CASSVGGGVKFYEQYF
DNA: TGTGCCAGCAGCGTAGGAGGAGGGGTCAAGTTCTACGAGCAGTACTTC

V: TRBV27
J: TRBJ2-7
size: .
D: TRBD1
CDR3: CASSPAGTGGYEQYF
DNA: TGTGCCAGCAGTCCCGCCGGGACAGGGGGGTACGAGCAGTACTTC

V: TRBV15
J: TRBJ2-7
size: .
D: TRBD1
CDR3: CATSTSGTGLRGEQYF
DNA: TGTGCCACCAGCACTTCCGGGACAGGGTTACGAGGGGAGCAGTACTTC

V: TRBV5-5
J: TRBJ1-5
size: once
D: TRBD1
CDR3: CASSRLPGTGEEGNQPQHF
DNA: TGTGCCAGCAGCAGACTTCCCGGGACAGGGGAGGAGGGCAATCAGCCCCAGCATTTT

V: TRBV7-8
J: TRBJ2-2
size: .
D: TRBD1
CDR3: CASSSSTGVGELFF
DNA: TGTGCCAGCAGCTCCTCCACAGGGGTCGGGGAGCTGTTTTTT

V: TRBV27
J: TRBJ2-7
size: .
D: .
CDR3: CASSSRGGAQYF
DNA: TGTGCCAGCAGTTCGAGGGGGGGGGCGCAGTACTTC

V: TRBV7-8
J: TRBJ2-7
size: .
D: TRBD2
CDR3: CASSFKREGHYEQYF
DNA: TGTGCCAGCAGCTTCAAGCGGGAGGGCCACTACGAGCAGTACTTC

V: TRBV29-1
J: TRBJ2-7
size: .
D: TRBD2
CDR3: CSGATSDTYEQYF
DNA: TGCAGCGGGGCGACTAGCGACACCTACGAGCAGTACTTC

V: TRBV19
J: TRBJ1-1
size: .
D: .
CDR3: CASSIAGGTEAFF
DNA: TGTGCCAGTAGTATAGCCGGGGGAACTGAAGCTTTCTTT

V: TRBV7-2
J: TRBJ2-3
size: .
D: .
CDR3: CASSHILASTDTQYF
DNA: TGTGCCAGCAGCCACATCCTAGCGAGCACAGATACGCAGTATTTT

V: TRBV6-5
J: TRBJ2-7
size: .
D: .
CDR3: CASSYSAGGRYEQYF
DNA: TGTGCCAGCAGTTACTCGGCAGGGGGGAGGTACGAGCAGTACTTC

V: TRBV18
J: TRBJ1-2
size: once
D: TRBD1
CDR3: CASSLDRVYGYTF
DNA: TGTGCCAGCTCACTCGACAGGGTTTATGGCTACACCTTC

V: TRBV5-4
J: TRBJ1-4
size: .
D: TRBD1
CDR3: CASSSAPGQLTEKLFF
DNA: TGTGCCAGCAGCTCTGCTCCGGGACAGCTGACTGAAAAACTGTTTTTT

V: TRBV9
J: TRBJ2-5
size: .
D: TRBD2
CDR3: CASSGSGRIQETQYF
DNA: TGTGCCAGCAGCGGTAGCGGGAGAATTCAAGAGACCCAGTACTTC

V: TRBV4-2
J: TRBJ1-4
size: .
D: .
CDR3: CASSQDSPPAEKLFF
DNA: TGTGCCAGCAGCCAAGATTCGCCCCCCGCGGAAAAACTGTTTTTT

V: TRBV19
J: TRBJ1-2
size: .
D: TRBD1
CDR3: CASSKQGTGGYGYTF
DNA: TGTGCCAGTAGTAAACAGGGGACGGGCGGCTATGGCTACACCTTC

V: TRBV21-1
J: TRBJ1-4
size: .
D: .
CDR3: CASSKLWRGRKLFF
DNA: TGTGCCAGCAGCAAACTCTGGAGGGGACGAAAACTGTTTTTT

V: TRBV28
J: TRBJ2-7
size: .
D: TRBD1
CDR3: CASSLRQGVGEQYF
DNA: TGTGCCAGCAGTTTAAGGCAGGGGGTAGGCGAGCAGTACTTC

V: TRBV7-9
J: TRBJ1-1
size: .
D: TRBD1
CDR3: CASSPGTANTEAFF
DNA: TGTGCCAGCAGCCCAGGGACAGCGAACACTGAAGCTTTCTTT

V: TRBV30
J: TRBJ1-4
size: .
D: TRBD1
CDR3: CAWRVPRTGGEKLFF
DNA: TGTGCCTGGAGAGTACCCCGGACAGGGGGTGAAAAACTGTTTTTT

V: TRBV6-5
J: TRBJ2-7
size: few
D: .
CDR3: CASKRGGPGEGKQYF
DNA: TGTGCCAGCAAGAGGGGGGGACCCGGAGAGGGGAAGCAGTACTTC

V: TRBV13
J: TRBJ2-5
size: once
D: .
CDR3: CASSSAGLRTQYF
DNA: TGTGCCAGCAGTTCAGCGGGCCTCCGAACCCAGTACTTC

V: TRBV6-9
J: TRBJ2-7
size: .
D: TRBD2
CDR3: CASSYPLAGVYEQYF
DNA: TGTGCCAGCAGTTATCCCCTAGCGGGAGTCTACGAGCAGTACTTC

V: TRBV7-3
J: TRBJ2-5
size: few
D: TRBD2
CDR3: CASGTSRETQYF
DNA: TGTGCCAGCGGGACTAGCAGGGAGACCCAGTACTTC

V: TRBV23-1
J: TRBJ2-3
size: .
D: TRBD2
CDR3: CASSRWTSGGTSTDTQYF
DNA: TGCGCCAGCAGTCGGTGGACTAGCGGGGGGACTAGCACAGATACGCAGTATTTT

V: TRBV5-1
J: TRBJ1-1
size: .
D: .
CDR3: CASSGGGTEAFF
DNA: TGCGCCAGCAGCGGAGGAGGCACTGAAGCTTTCTTT